A single T cell receptor (beta chain) is shown here with its context. The antigen is unknown. CDR1 and CDR2 (germline): SGHNT, YENEEA. Trimming at V came to 2 bases and at J to 0 bases, leaving 10 bases not matched to a gene. This CDR3 has 18 amino acids. The sample originates from a study of T cell repertoires in cytomegalovirus infection. Regarding the study as a whole: Of the TCR beta families, the public ones yielded a cumulative frequency that identified carriers of CMV plus the relevant HLA.

MiXCR was run by TCRdb on the reads, yielding one entry per CDR3 protein. The repertoire consists of some 940,000 distinct CDR3 sequences, with around 32% occurring once and the leading ten covering more than 12%. The sequenced sample was cultured CD8+ T cells from PBMCs, obtained from culture after CMV antigen stimulation. The V and J genes are TRBV11-3 and TRBJ2-1; 7 bases are a match to TRBD1. The clonotype comes from a human donor in good health (CMV status not recorded). Some clones in this sample may be carry-over from other donors' samples. The CDR3: CASSLIGPDRSSYNEQFF. In DNA form, the CDR3 reads TGTGCCAGCAGCTTAATAGGGCCGGACAGGAGCTCCTACAATGAGCAGTTCTTC.